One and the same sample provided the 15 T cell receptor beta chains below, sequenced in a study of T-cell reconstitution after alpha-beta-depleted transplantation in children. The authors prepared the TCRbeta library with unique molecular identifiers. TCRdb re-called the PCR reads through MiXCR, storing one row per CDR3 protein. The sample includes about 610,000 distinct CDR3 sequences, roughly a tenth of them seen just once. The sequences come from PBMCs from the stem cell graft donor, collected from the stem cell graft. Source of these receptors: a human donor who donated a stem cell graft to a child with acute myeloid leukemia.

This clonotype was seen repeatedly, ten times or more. The CDR3 region is CASRGDRTTGELFF. CDR3 in DNA: TGCGCCAGCAGGGGGGACAGAACCACCGGGGAGCTGTTTTTT. The chain carries TRBV5-1 and TRBJ2-2; the match to TRBD1 covers 7 bases. V lost 5 bases to trimming and J lost 4 bases; unmatched junction nucleotides: 5. Germline V gives CDR1 SGHRS, CDR2 YFSETQ. The length of the CDR3 is 14 residues.

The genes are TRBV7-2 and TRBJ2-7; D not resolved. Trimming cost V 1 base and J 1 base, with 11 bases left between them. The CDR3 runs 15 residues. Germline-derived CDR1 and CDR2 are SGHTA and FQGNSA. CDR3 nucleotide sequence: TGTGCCAGCAGCTTAGTCGGCTACCCTTCCTACGAGCAGTACTTC. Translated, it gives CASSLVGYPSYEQYF.

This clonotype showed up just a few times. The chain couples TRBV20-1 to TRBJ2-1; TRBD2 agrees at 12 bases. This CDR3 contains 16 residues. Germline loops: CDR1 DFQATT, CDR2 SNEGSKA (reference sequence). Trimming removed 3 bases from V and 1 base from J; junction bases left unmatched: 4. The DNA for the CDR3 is TGCAGTGCTAGGAAACTAGCGGGAGGTTCCTACAATGAGCAGTTCTTC. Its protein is CSARKLAGGSYNEQFF.

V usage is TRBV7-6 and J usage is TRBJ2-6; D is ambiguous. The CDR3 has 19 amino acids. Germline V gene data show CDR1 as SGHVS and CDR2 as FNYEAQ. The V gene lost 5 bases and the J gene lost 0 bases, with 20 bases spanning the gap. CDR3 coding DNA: TGTGCCAGCAGCCCTCCCCGAGTGGAGACCTTCTCTGGGGCCAACGTCCTGACTTTC. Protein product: CASSPPRVETFSGANVLTF.

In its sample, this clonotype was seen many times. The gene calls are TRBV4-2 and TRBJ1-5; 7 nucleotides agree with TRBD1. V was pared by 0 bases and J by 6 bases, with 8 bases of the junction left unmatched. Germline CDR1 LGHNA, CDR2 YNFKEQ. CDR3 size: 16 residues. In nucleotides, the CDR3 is TGTGCCAGCAGCCAAGACCCAACAGGGGTCGGTCAGCCCCAGCATTTT. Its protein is CASSQDPTGVGQPQHF.

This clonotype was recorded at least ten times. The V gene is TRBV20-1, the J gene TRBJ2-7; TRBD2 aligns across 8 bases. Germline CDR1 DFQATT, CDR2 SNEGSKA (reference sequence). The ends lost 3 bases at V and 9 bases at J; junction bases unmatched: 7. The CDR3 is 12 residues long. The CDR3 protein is CSASSLAGGQYF. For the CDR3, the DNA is TGCAGTGCTAGCTCTCTAGCGGGCGGGCAGTACTTC.

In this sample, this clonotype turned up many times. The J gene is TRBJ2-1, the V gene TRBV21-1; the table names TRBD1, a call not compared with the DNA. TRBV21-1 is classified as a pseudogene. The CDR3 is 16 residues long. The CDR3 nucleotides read TGTGCCAGCAGCAAAGTCCCACCGGGGCCTAAAAATGAGCAGTTCTTC. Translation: CASSKVPPGPKNEQFF.

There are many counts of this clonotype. For the CDR3, the DNA is TGTGCCAGCAGCCCCGGACAGGGAGATCCCAAGCAGTACTTC. The encoded protein is CASSPGQGDPKQYF. This rearrangement joins TRBV9 to TRBJ2-7, with 8 bases lining up with TRBD1. V lost 4 bases and J lost 8; bases outside the gene matches: 11. The germline V gene encodes CDR1 SGDLS and CDR2 YYNGEE. The CDR3 sequence is 14 residues long.

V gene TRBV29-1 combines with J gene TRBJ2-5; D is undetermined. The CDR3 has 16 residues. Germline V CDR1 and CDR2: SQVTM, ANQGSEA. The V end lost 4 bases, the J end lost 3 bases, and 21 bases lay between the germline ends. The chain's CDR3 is CSVVGSVLDAKETQYF. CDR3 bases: TGCAGCGTTGTAGGGTCAGTGTTGGATGCCAAAGAGACCCAGTACTTC.

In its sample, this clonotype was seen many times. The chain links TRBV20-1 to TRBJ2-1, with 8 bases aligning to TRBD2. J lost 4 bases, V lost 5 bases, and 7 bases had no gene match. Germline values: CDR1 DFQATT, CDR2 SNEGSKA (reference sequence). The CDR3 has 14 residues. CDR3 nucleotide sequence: TGCAGTGCTCCGGGGGGGCGGGATTACAATGAGCAGTTCTTC. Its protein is CSAPGGRDYNEQFF.

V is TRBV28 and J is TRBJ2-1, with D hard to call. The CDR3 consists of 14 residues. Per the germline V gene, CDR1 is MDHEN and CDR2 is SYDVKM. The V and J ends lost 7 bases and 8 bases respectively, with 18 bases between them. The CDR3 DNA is TGTGCCAGCAAGGGCGTATATGGGTCATATGAGCAGTTCTTC. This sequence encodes CASKGVYGSYEQFF.

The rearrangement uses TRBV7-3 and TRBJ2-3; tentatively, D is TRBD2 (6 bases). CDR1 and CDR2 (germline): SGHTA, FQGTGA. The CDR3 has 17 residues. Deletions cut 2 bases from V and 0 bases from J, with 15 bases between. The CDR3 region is CASSLYGSHSSTDTQYF. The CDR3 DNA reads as TGTGCCAGCAGCTTATACGGGAGCCATTCTAGCACAGATACGCAGTATTTT.

The CDR3, as DNA: TGTGCCTGGAGTGTAGGAGGGCCGAGAGATACGCAGTATTTT. It yields the protein CAWSVGGPRDTQYF. This chain connects TRBV30 to TRBJ2-3; D perhaps matches TRBD2 (6 bases). The CDR3 runs 14 residues. Germline CDR1 is GTSNPN and CDR2 is SVGIG (reference sequence). Trimming cost V 0 bases and J 5 bases, with 12 bases left between them.

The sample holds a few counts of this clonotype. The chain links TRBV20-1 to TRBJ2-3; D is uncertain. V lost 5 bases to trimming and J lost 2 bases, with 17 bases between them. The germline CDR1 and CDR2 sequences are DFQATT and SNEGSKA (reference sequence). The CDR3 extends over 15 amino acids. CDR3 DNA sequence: TGCAGTGCTGCCCCCCAGACCCCCTCCACAGATACGCAGTATTTT. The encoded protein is CSAAPQTPSTDTQYF.

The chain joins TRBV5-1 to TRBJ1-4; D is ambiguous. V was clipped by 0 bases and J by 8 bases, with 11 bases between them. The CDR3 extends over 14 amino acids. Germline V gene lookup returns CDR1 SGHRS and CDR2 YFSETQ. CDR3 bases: TGCGCCAGCAGCTTGGACGGGATGCCCGAAAAACTGTTTTTT. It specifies CASSLDGMPEKLFF.